This T cell receptor beta chain was retrieved from a study of regulatory T cells in long-lasting Graves disease. Study as a whole: To qualify as persistent, Graves' disease required over 5 years of antithyroid drugs with positive TSH receptor antibodies. The study's findings and limits: Newly diagnosed disease favored TRBV20-1 and TRBJ2-1 over persistent disease. The TCR repertoire of persistent Graves' patients was less diverse than that of newly diagnosed ones.

Construction of the TCR beta libraries employed iRepertoire HTBI primers in conjunction with Arm-PCR of CDR3 regions. TCRdb used MiXCR to reprocess the multiplex PCR reads, holding one entry per CDR3 protein. The sample carries under 450,000 distinct CDR3 sequences, more than 20% recorded once. Time point specified: persistent/refractory GD, antithyroid drugs over 5 years with positive TRAb. PBMC RNA served as the TCR library source. The guidelines of the American Thyroid Association were the basis for diagnosing Graves' disease. Germline V gene data show CDR1 as MNHEY and CDR2 as SMNVEV (reference sequence). This CDR3 region has 15 residues. The germline V and J ends were trimmed by 6 bases and 1 base, with 16 bases remaining between them. As regards this clonotype: Its antigen is unknown.

The specimen comprised peripheral blood mononuclear cells (PBMCs), sampled when the disease was refractory, from a patient treated with antithyroid drugs. The receptor comes from a middle-aged woman with Graves disease. V is TRBV27 and J is TRBJ2-7; D is unclear. The CDR3 nucleotides are TGTGCCAGCAGGCACAGTCGGCGAAATTCCTACGAGCAGTACTTC. Amino acids: CASRHSRRNSYEQYF.